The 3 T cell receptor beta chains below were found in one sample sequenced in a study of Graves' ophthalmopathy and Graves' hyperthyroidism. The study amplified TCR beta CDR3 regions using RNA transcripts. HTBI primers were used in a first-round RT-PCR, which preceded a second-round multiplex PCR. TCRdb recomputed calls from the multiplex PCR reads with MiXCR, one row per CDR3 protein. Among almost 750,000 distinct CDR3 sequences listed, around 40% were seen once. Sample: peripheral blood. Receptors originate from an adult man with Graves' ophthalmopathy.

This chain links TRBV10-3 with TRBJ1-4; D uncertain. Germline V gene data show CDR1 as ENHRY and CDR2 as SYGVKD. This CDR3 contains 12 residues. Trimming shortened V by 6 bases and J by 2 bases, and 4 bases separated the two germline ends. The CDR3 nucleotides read TGTGCCATCAGGGGTACTAATGAAAAACTGTTTTTT. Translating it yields CAIRGTNEKLFF.

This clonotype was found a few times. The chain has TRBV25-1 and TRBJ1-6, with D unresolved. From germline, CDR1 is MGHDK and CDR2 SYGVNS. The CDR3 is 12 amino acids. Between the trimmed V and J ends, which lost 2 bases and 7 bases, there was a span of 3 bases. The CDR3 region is CASSELNSPLHF. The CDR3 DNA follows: TGTGCCAGCAGTGAACTAAATTCACCCCTCCACTTT.

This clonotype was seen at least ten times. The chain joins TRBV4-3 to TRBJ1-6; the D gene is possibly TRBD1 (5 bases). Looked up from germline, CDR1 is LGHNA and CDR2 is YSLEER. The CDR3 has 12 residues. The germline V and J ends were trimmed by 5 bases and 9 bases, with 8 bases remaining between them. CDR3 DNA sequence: TGCGCCAGCAGCTACGGGGGTTCACCCCTCCACTTT. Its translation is CASSYGGSPLHF.